This TCR beta chain is from a study of early stage breast cancer tumors. Germline V lookup: CDR1 SEHNR, CDR2 FQNEAQ (reference sequence). Trimming shortened V by 5 bases and J by 1 base, and 12 bases separated the two germline ends. The CDR3 runs to 15 residues. The assay was immunoSEQ multiplex PCR, and TCRdb's table has in-frame clones only and misses some. The repertoire holds around 50,000 clones, with roughly 80% as singletons. The sample comprised blood. The TCR was taken from a person aged 45 to 60 with breast cancer. J is TRBJ1-3 and V is TRBV7-9; D unresolved. The chain's CDR3 is CASSPHFGSGNTIYF. DNA of the CDR3: TGTGCCAGCAGCCCCCATTTTGGGTCTGGAAACACCATATATTTT.